One and the same sample provided the 7 T cell receptor beta chains below, sequenced in a study. TCRdb itself ran the RT-PCR reads through MiXCR, one entry per CDR3 protein. The sample has almost 700,000 distinct CDR3 sequences; around 14% are singletons. The specimen sequenced was memory CD4+ T cells from blood. These receptor sequences come from a female donor in good health, serving as a healthy control.

The rearrangement joins TRBV10-3 to TRBJ2-5; 8 bases are a match to TRBD1. Germline V gives CDR1 ENHRY, CDR2 SYGVKD. The CDR3 has 13 residues. The V segment lost 3 bases and the J segment 4 bases; nucleotides outside the gene matches: 1. The CDR3 DNA follows: TGTGCCATCAGTGAACAGGGGGGAGAGACCCAGTACTTC. It specifies CAISEQGGETQYF.

There are many counts of this clonotype. The gene calls are TRBV7-2 and TRBJ1-6; D ambiguous. Germline CDR1 is SGHTA and CDR2 is FQGNSA. V was trimmed by 5 bases and J by 7 bases, leaving 9 bases between them. This CDR3 spans 13 amino acids. The CDR3 coding sequence is TGTGCCAGCAGCCAGAACCGGAATTCACCCCTCCACTTT. This translates into CASSQNRNSPLHF. Full variable domain (rest looked up from reference TRBV7-2 and TRBJ1-6): GAGVSQSPSNKVTEKGKDVELRCDPISGHTALYWYRQSLGQGLEFLIYFQGNSAPDKSGLPSDRFSAERTGGSVSTLTIQRTQQEDSAVYLCASSQNRNSPLHFGNGTRLTVT.

The genes are TRBV6-4 and TRBJ2-3; 11 bases match TRBD2. The germline CDR1 and CDR2 sequences are MRHNA and SNTAGT. The CDR3 totals 17 residues. The junction had 15 bases not matched to a gene; V was cut back by 5 bases and J by 8 bases. The CDR3, as DNA: TGTGCCAGCAGTCCCTCGGGGTTAGCGGGAGGGCCCGGTACGCAGTATTTT. Translated: CASSPSGLAGGPGTQYF.

The table lists this clonotype with a few counts. The rearrangement links TRBV20-1 to TRBJ2-2; D is undetermined. The length of the CDR3 is 14 residues. Germline values: CDR1 DFQATT, CDR2 SNEGSKA (reference sequence). Trimming cost V 1 base and J 1 base, with 7 bases left between them. The CDR3 DNA sequence: TGCAGTGCTAGAGGTCTAAGGAACACCGGGGAGCTGTTTTTT. Translated: CSARGLRNTGELFF.

Only a few counts were recorded for this clonotype. The chain couples TRBV7-2 to TRBJ2-3, with 8 bases that match TRBD2. The V segment lost 5 bases and the J segment 5 bases; nucleotides outside the gene matches: 9. Germline loops: CDR1 SGHTA, CDR2 FQGNSA. The CDR3 extends over 15 amino acids. The CDR3 DNA reads TGTGCCAGCAGCCTCCGGGGGGCGGGAGGAGATACGCAGTATTTT. This sequence encodes CASSLRGAGGDTQYF.

The chain couples TRBV20-1 to TRBJ1-2; maybe TRBD1 (5 bases). The ends were cut back, 3 bases at V and 6 bases at J, with 14 bases in the middle. Germline values: CDR1 DFQATT, CDR2 SNEGSKA (reference sequence). The CDR3 runs 13 residues. In nucleotides, the CDR3 is TGCAGTGCTAGTGAAGGGGCCTTCGATGGCTACACCTTC. Translated, it gives CSASEGAFDGYTF.

This chain connects TRBV2 to TRBJ2-1, with D perhaps TRBD1 (6 bases). V was pared by 8 bases and J by 6 bases, with 14 bases between. Germline CDR1 and CDR2: SNHLY and FYNNEI. This CDR3 region has 13 residues. CDR3 in DNA: TGTGCCAGCCTTCGACAGGTACCCAATGAGCAGTTCTTC. This sequence encodes CASLRQVPNEQFF. Full variable domain (missing parts from reference TRBV2 and TRBJ2-1): EPEVTQTPSHQVTQMGQEVILRCVPISNHLYFYWYRQILGQKVEFLVSFYNNEISEKSEIFDDQFSVERPDGSNFTLKIRSTKLEDSAMYFCASLRQVPNEQFFGPGTRLTVL.